A selection of T cell receptor beta chains follows, all from one sample in a study of T cell responses to AZD1222 COVID-19 vaccine. Sequencing was performed with immunoSEQ multiplex PCR; in TCRdb, only in-frame clones are kept and a portion is missing. The repertoire consists of 100,000 or so clones, with roughly 86% occurring once and the leading ten covering more than 1.2%. Material: peripheral blood, obtained on day 0 of AZD1222 vaccination. The receptors were gathered from an adult in good health. The CDR3 runs from the conserved cysteine through the conserved F or W. The D gene is left open where the match is weak. Some rows have no size entry. The others give once, few or many, or a class for an expanded clone.

CDR3 | DNA | size | V | length | J | D
CAWDAGSNEQFF | TGTGCCTGGGACGCGGGGTCCAATGAGCAGTTCTTC | NA | TRBV30 | 12 | TRBJ2-1 | NA
CASSWGGTEAFF | TGTGCCAGCAGCTGGGGGGGCACTGAAGCTTTCTTT | NA | TRBV5-6 | 12 | TRBJ1-1 | NA
CATSGGLAGSFNEQFF | TGTGCCACCAGCGGCGGACTAGCGGGATCCTTTAATGAGCAGTTCTTC | NA | TRBV15 | 16 | TRBJ2-1 | TRBD2
CASSLATGLGLRNTEAFF | TGCGCCAGCAGCTTGGCCACTGGGTTAGGGTTAAGGAACACTGAAGCTTTCTTT | NA | TRBV5-1 | 18 | TRBJ1-1 | NA
CASSAPNSGPYNEQFF | TGTGCCAGCAGCGCTCCCAACAGCGGGCCCTACAATGAGCAGTTCTTC | NA | TRBV9 | 16 | TRBJ2-1 | NA
CASSLPGQGDGIYNEQFF | TGTGCCAGCAGTTTACCGGGACAGGGGGATGGGATCTACAATGAGCAGTTCTTC | NA | TRBV28 | 18 | TRBJ2-1 | TRBD1
CASSKLERDRPPDTQYF | TGTGCCAGCAGCAAACTTGAGCGGGATCGACCCCCAGATACGCAGTATTTT | NA | TRBV21-1 | 17 | TRBJ2-3 | NA
CASSLAGASTDTQYF | TGTGCCAGCAGCTTAGCGGGAGCGTCGACAGATACGCAGTATTTT | NA | TRBV7-2 | 15 | TRBJ2-3 | NA
CAISEGGEPLHF | TGTGCCATCAGTGAAGGTGGAGAGCCCCTCCACTTT | NA | TRBV10-3 | 12 | TRBJ1-6 | NA
CATSRVILAGLDEQYF | TGTGCCACCAGCAGAGTGATACTAGCGGGATTGGACGAGCAGTACTTC | NA | TRBV15 | 16 | TRBJ2-7 | TRBD2
CASSDRYRDHNEQFF | TGTGCCAGCAGTGATAGGTACAGGGACCACAATGAGCAGTTCTTC | NA | TRBV6-4 | 15 | TRBJ2-1 | NA
CASSPGTGGPRYEQYF | TGTGCCAGTAGTCCCGGGACAGGGGGCCCTCGCTACGAGCAGTACTTC | NA | TRBV19 | 16 | TRBJ2-7 | TRBD1
CASSRVAGELFF | TGCGCCAGCAGCCGGGTTGCCGGGGAGCTGTTTTTT | NA | TRBV4-3 | 12 | TRBJ2-2 | NA
CASSYHSRADTEAFF | TGTGCCAGCAGTTACCACTCCCGAGCGGACACTGAAGCTTTCTTT | NA | TRBV6-5 | 15 | TRBJ1-1 | NA
CASSYGRGTGANVLTF | TGTGCCAGCAGTTACGGCAGGGGGACTGGGGCCAACGTCCTGACTTTC | NA | TRBV6-5 | 16 | TRBJ2-6 | TRBD1
CAWKGLYEQYF | TGTGCCTGGAAGGGGCTCTACGAGCAGTACTTC | NA | TRBV30 | 11 | TRBJ2-7 | NA
CASSPTGQNDGYTF | TGTGCCAGCTCGCCAACTGGACAGAACGATGGCTACACCTTC | NA | TRBV18 | 14 | TRBJ1-2 | NA
CASSAQGPVGTEAFF | TGTGCCAGCAGCGCACAGGGGCCGGTGGGCACTGAAGCTTTCTTT | NA | TRBV25-1 | 15 | TRBJ1-1 | TRBD1
CASSPSYIAADYNEQFF | TGTGCCAGCAGCCCATCATATATTGCGGCCGATTACAATGAGCAGTTCTTC | NA | TRBV7-2 | 17 | TRBJ2-1 | NA
CASSPGLAAYEQYF | TGCGCCAGCAGCCCGGGACTAGCGGCCTACGAGCAGTACTTC | NA | TRBV5-1 | 14 | TRBJ2-7 | TRBD2
CASSLESKVVGGRGYTF | TGTGCCAGCAGCTTGGAATCGAAAGTTGTGGGGGGCCGTGGCTACACCTTC | NA | TRBV5-4 | 17 | TRBJ1-2 | NA
CASSSYSGTGSYEQYF | TGTGCCAGCAGCTCATACTCCGGGACAGGGTCCTACGAGCAGTACTTC | once | TRBV7-2 | 16 | TRBJ2-7 | TRBD1
CASSLDRKNIQYF | TGTGCCAGCAGTTTAGACAGGAAAAACATTCAGTACTTC | NA | TRBV28 | 13 | TRBJ2-4 | NA
CASSVGSVNTQYF | TGTGCCAGCAGCGTAGGCAGTGTGAATACGCAGTATTTT | NA | TRBV9 | 13 | TRBJ2-3 | NA
CASRGGQGIGHNEKLFF | TGCGCCAGCAGGGGGGGACAGGGTATCGGCCATAATGAAAAACTGTTTTTT | NA | TRBV10-2 | 17 | TRBJ1-4 | TRBD1
CASGPTGWVPDTQYF | TGTGCCAGCGGACCGACTGGGTGGGTCCCAGATACGCAGTATTTT | NA | TRBV4-2 | 15 | TRBJ2-3 | NA
CASSFRSGTDTQYF | TGTGCCAGCAGCTTCCGAAGCGGCACAGATACGCAGTATTTT | NA | TRBV7-2 | 14 | TRBJ2-3 | NA
CATPGQLNTEAFF | TGTGCCACCCCGGGACAGTTGAACACTGAAGCTTTCTTT | NA | TRBV30 | 13 | TRBJ1-1 | TRBD1
CASSLRDYLTDTQYF | TGCGCCAGCAGCTTACGAGACTACCTTACAGATACGCAGTATTTT | NA | TRBV5-1 | 15 | TRBJ2-3 | NA
CASSLGLAGTWNEQFF | TGTGCCAGCAGCCTTGGACTAGCGGGGACCTGGAATGAGCAGTTCTTC | NA | TRBV5-4 | 16 | TRBJ2-1 | TRBD2
CASSEAWGASEKLFF | TGTGCCAGCAGCGAAGCGTGGGGGGCAAGTGAAAAACTGTTTTTT | NA | TRBV7-6 | 15 | TRBJ1-4 | NA
CASSKAAGAGSQETQYF | TGTGCCAGCAGCAAAGCGGCGGGAGCGGGTAGTCAAGAGACCCAGTACTTC | few | TRBV7-6 | 17 | TRBJ2-5 | TRBD2
CASSLGGGTEAFF | TGTGCCAGCAGCTTAGGAGGAGGCACTGAAGCTTTCTTT | NA | TRBV7-2 | 13 | TRBJ1-1 | NA
CASSQQLAGGYNEQFF | TGCGCCAGCAGCCAACAGCTAGCGGGAGGGTACAATGAGCAGTTCTTC | NA | TRBV4-1 | 16 | TRBJ2-1 | TRBD2
CASSLGRTGSYNEQFF | TGTGCCAGCAGCTTGGGGAGGACAGGCTCCTACAATGAGCAGTTCTTC | NA | TRBV5-4 | 16 | TRBJ2-1 | TRBD1
CASSIAGEWETQYF | TGTGCCAGTAGTATAGCCGGGGAATGGGAGACCCAGTACTTC | NA | TRBV19 | 14 | TRBJ2-5 | NA
CASSHRVGEGIQPLHF | TGCGCCAGCAGCCACAGGGTGGGAGAGGGAATTCAACCCCTCCACTTT | few | TRBV4-1 | 16 | TRBJ1-6 | NA
CASSLSPAGNYGYTF | TGTGCCAGCAGTTTATCTCCCGCAGGGAACTATGGCTACACCTTC | NA | TRBV27 | 15 | TRBJ1-2 | NA
CASSILTVSNTGELFF | TGTGCCAGTAGTATTCTAACGGTATCGAACACCGGGGAGCTGTTTTTT | NA | TRBV19 | 16 | TRBJ2-2 | NA
CASSVDRAGLNEKLFF | TGTGCCAGCAGCGTCGACCGAGCGGGACTTAATGAAAAACTGTTTTTT | NA | TRBV7-2 | 16 | TRBJ1-4 | NA
CASSQDGLAGSDTQYF | TGTGCCAGCAGCCAAGATGGACTAGCGGGATCAGATACGCAGTATTTT | few | TRBV4-2 | 16 | TRBJ2-3 | TRBD2
CASSTPPGGTSGATSSYNEQFF | TGTGCCAGCAGCACTCCCCCGGGGGGGACTAGCGGAGCGACGAGCTCCTACAATGAGCAGTTCTTC | NA | TRBV7-9 | 22 | TRBJ2-1 | TRBD2
CATSDATGSPYGYTF | TGTGCCACCAGTGATGCGACAGGGTCCCCTTATGGCTACACCTTC | NA | TRBV24-1 | 15 | TRBJ1-2 | TRBD1
CASSQGTASSGNTIYF | TGCGCCAGCAGCCAAGGGACAGCCTCCTCTGGAAACACCATATATTTT | once | TRBV4-3 | 16 | TRBJ1-3 | NA
CASSETGTGGGGQPQHF | TGTGCCAGCAGTGAGACTGGGACAGGGGGCGGGGGTCAGCCCCAGCATTTT | NA | TRBV28 | 17 | TRBJ1-5 | TRBD1
CASSGDRVETQYF | TGTGCCAGCAGCGGGGACAGGGTGGAGACCCAGTACTTC | NA | TRBV11-1 | 13 | TRBJ2-5 | TRBD1
CATGGGTDTQYF | TGTGCCACCGGGGGCGGCACAGATACGCAGTATTTT | NA | TRBV24-1 | 12 | TRBJ2-3 | NA
CASRRSANSGNTIYF | TGTGCCAGTAGAAGGTCGGCGAACTCTGGAAACACCATATATTTT | medium-sized | TRBV19 | 15 | TRBJ1-3 | NA
CASSSTANTEAFF | TGTGCCAGCAGTTCGACAGCGAACACTGAAGCTTTCTTT | NA | TRBV12-3/TRBV12-4 | 13 | TRBJ1-1 | NA
CASSQGGAGGFGAQYF | TGCGCCAGCAGCCAAGGAGGGGCAGGGGGGTTTGGGGCCCAGTACTTC | NA | TRBV4-3 | 16 | TRBJ2-5 | NA
CASSPWRADNEQFF | TGTGCCAGCTCACCCTGGAGGGCGGATAATGAGCAGTTCTTC | few | TRBV18 | 14 | TRBJ2-1 | NA
CASSLFWDTLGELFF | TGTGCCAGCAGCTTGTTTTGGGACACACTCGGGGAGCTGTTTTTT | NA | TRBV5-6 | 15 | TRBJ2-2 | NA
CASSQDSRRSTEAFF | TGCGCCAGCAGCCAAGATTCGAGACGGAGCACTGAAGCTTTCTTT | NA | TRBV4-3 | 15 | TRBJ1-1 | NA